These T cell receptor beta chains were read from a single sample in a study of response to subunit inactivated influenza vaccine. TCRdb reanalysed the RT-PCR reads using MiXCR and keeps one entry per CDR3 protein. The table includes approximately 730,000 distinct CDR3 sequences, 14% detected once. The material sequenced was PBMCs from blood, taken less than 15 days before vaccination. Every receptor here comes from a man aged 45 to 65 who received an inactivated influenza vaccine. Each CDR3 is given with its conserved first and last residue. Fields, in order: J gene, clone size, V gene, CDR3 protein. Clone size, where shown, is once, few, many, or a class for clones that have expanded.

>TRBJ2-7|NA|TRBV15
CATSRDTEQYF
>TRBJ1-6|NA|TRBV28
CASSYRQGVGNSPLHF
>TRBJ2-4|few|TRBV14
CASSQSSGSSIQYF
>TRBJ2-3|NA|TRBV9
CASSVTTLPDTQYF
>TRBJ1-1|NA|TRBV6-2/TRBV6-3
CASSYVGASTEAFF
>TRBJ1-6|few|TRBV4-3
CASSARQSSYNSPLHF
>TRBJ2-7|NA|TRBV20-1
CSASSSGQYF
>TRBJ2-7|NA|TRBV20-1
CSARGGRLLYEQYF
>TRBJ2-5|NA|TRBV20-1
CSARDRRRSQETQYF
>TRBJ1-4|NA|TRBV7-2
CASSLAATGFNEKLFF